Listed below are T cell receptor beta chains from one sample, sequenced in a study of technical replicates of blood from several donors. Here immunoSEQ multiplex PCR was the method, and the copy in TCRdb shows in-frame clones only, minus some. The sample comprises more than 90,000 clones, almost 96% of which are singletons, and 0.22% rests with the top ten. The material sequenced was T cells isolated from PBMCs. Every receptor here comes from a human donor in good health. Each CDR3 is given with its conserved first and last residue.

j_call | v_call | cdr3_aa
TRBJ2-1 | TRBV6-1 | CASRRTGDNEQFF
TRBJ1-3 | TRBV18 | CASSPEDSSGNTIYF
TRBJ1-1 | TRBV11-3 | CASRRGDRGEDTEAFF
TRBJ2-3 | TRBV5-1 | CASSFGDTQYF
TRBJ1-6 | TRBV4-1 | CASSPTITYNSPLHF
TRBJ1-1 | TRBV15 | CATSHPGGAFF
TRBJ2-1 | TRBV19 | CASSIPPSGSSYNEQFF
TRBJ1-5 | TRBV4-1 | CASSHFDRGTYSNQPQHF
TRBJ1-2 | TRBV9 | CASSVGDRGPGGYTF
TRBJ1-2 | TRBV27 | CASSSRGQDFNYGYTF
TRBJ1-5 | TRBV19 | CASIRQSNGHQPQHF
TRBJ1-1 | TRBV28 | CASSGGGIGNTEAFF
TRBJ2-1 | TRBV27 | CASRIGTSGNQNNEQFF
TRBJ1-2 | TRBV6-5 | CASSLQGQGGYGYTF
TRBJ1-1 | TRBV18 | CASCLRRDPNTEAFF
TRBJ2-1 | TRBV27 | CASERGREQFF
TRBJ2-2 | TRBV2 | CASSDSGNTGELFF
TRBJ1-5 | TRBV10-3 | CAISESIVNQPQHF
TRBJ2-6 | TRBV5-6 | CASSQGAEYVLTF
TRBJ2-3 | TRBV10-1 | CASSEPAGADTQYF
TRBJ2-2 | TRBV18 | CASSPQRLAGANTGELFF
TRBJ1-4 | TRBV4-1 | CASSQPTGKVEKLFF
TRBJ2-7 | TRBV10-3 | CAVSPSESYEQYF
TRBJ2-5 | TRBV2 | CASSDGGQGRTQYF